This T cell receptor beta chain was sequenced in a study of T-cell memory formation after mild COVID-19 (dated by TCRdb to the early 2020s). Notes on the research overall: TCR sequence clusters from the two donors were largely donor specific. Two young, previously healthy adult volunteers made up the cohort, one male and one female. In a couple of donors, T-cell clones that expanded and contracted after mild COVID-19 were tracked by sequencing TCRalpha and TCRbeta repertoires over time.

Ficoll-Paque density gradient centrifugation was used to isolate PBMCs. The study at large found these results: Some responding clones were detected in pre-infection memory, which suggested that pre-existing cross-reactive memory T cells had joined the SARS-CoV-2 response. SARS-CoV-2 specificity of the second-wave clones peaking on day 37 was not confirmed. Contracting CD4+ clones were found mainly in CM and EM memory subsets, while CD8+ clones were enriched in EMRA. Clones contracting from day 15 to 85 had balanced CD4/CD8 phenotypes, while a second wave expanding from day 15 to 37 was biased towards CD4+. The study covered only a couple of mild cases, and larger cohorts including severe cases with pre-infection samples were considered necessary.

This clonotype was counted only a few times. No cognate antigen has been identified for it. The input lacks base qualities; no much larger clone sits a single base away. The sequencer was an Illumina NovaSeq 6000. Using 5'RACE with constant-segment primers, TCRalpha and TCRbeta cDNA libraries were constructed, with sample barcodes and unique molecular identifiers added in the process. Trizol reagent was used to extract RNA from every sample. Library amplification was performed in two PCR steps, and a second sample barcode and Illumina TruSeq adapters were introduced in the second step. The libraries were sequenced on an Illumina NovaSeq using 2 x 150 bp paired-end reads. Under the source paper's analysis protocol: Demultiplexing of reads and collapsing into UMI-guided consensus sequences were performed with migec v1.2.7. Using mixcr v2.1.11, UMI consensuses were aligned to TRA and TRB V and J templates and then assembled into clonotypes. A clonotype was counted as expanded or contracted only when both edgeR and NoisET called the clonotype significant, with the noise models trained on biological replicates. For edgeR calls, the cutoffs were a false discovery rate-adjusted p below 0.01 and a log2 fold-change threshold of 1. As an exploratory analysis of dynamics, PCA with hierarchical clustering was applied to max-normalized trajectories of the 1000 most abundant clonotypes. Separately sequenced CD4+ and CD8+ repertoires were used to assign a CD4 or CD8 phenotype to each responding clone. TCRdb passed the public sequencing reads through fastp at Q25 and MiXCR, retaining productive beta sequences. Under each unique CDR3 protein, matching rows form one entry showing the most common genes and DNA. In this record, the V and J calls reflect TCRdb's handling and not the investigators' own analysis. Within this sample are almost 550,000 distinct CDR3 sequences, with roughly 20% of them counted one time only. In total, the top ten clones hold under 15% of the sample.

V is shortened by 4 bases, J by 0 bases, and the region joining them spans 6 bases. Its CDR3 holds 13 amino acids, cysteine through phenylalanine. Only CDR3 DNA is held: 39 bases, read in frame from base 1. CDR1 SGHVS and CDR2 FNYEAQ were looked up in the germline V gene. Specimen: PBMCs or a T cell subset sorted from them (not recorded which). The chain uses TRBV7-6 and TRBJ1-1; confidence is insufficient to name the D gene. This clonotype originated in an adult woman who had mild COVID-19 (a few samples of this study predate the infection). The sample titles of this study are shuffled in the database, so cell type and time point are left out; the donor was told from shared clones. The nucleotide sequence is TGTGCCAGCAGCTGGAGGGTGAACACTGAAGCTTTCTTT. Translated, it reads CASSWRVNTEAFF.